This entry describes one T cell receptor (beta chain). Its specificity is unknown. Specified treatment: around 19 received Ad26.COV2.S at low or high dose, single or two shots; about 5 received placebo; per-sample allocation not given. After the first vaccine or placebo injection, samples were drawn on day 63. Repertoires were generated with immunoSEQ multiplex PCR, while TCRdb's copy carries only in-frame clones and drops some. The table includes 350,000 to 400,000 clones, more than 85% detected once. The ends were cut back, 4 bases at V and 5 bases at J, with 14 bases in the middle. Looked up from germline, CDR1 is MGHRA and CDR2 is YSYEKL. CDR3 length: 14 residues. The sample belongs to a study of Ad26.COV2.S vaccination and SARS-CoV-2 variants. Study findings and constraints: Reports say spike-specific CD8+ and CD4+ T cell responses covered substantial breadth after vaccination.

The material was peripheral blood, obtained in a trial of Ad26.COV2.S vaccine versus placebo. The chain links TRBV4-1 to TRBJ1-2, with D uncertain. The sequence was collected from a person aged 18-60 years who received the Ad26.COV2.S COVID-19 vaccine or a placebo. CDR3 sequence: CASSPTRVTYGYTF. The DNA of the CDR3 is TGCGCCAGCAGCCCGACCCGGGTCACGTATGGCTACACCTTC.